These 13 T cell receptor beta chains were sequenced from one sample in a study of glioma-infiltrating T cells (dated by TCRdb to 2016 to 2017). Reads for this sample came from an Illumina MiSeq. The iRepertoire nested amplicon-rescue multiplex PCR (arm-PCR) platform was used to amplify TCR alpha and beta CDR3 regions from RNA. The public reads were reprocessed in TCRdb via fastp at Q25 and MiXCR, keeping in-frame beta chains. Each entry is one CDR3 protein sequence, shown with its most common DNA and genes. This sample has approximately 120,000 distinct CDR3 sequences in its table, and roughly 25% of those were observed once. The top ten hold around 15% of the sample. The sequenced material came from glioma tissue, nonneoplastic brain tissue, or PBMCs (not recorded which). Receptors were obtained from a human donor with low-grade glioma or glioblastoma, undergoing nonglioma brain surgery, or in good health (not recorded which).

In this sample, this clonotype turned up many times. This chain uses TRBV2 with TRBJ1-1; D not resolved. This CDR3 region has 14 residues. Trimming took 5 bases from V and 3 from J, leaving 13 bases between them. Germline CDR1 and CDR2: SNHLY and FYNNEI. The CDR3 loop reads CASSLSAGYTEAFF. CDR3 DNA: TGTGCCAGCAGTCTTTCGGCGGGCTACACTGAAGCTTTCTTT.

This clonotype was recorded many times. The V call is TRBV2, the J call TRBJ2-1; TRBD1 aligns across 8 bases. Trimming took 5 bases from V and 4 from J; bases not matched to a gene: 7. The CDR3 covers 15 residues. Germline values: CDR1 SNHLY, CDR2 FYNNEI. This chain's CDR3 is CASSTGTGVYNEQFF. CDR3 nucleotide sequence: TGTGCCAGCAGTACCGGGACAGGAGTTTACAATGAGCAGTTCTTC.

This clonotype was recorded many times. The genes are TRBV6-1 and TRBJ2-2; the D gene is possibly TRBD2 (6 bases). Germline assignment: CDR1 MNHNS and CDR2 SASEGT. V was cut by 8 bases and J by 1 base, with 11 bases left in between. CDR3 length: 14 amino acids. The CDR3 reads CASLVGGNTGELFF. CDR3 nucleotide sequence: TGTGCCAGCCTAGTCGGGGGGAACACCGGGGAGCTGTTTTTT.

This clonotype was recorded many times. The rearrangement uses TRBV6-6 and TRBJ2-1; 10 bases are a match to TRBD2. The length of the CDR3 is 17 residues. V lost 2 bases and J lost 5; bases outside the gene matches: 9. The germline V gene encodes CDR1 MNHNY and CDR2 SVGAGI (reference sequence). The CDR3 reads CASSYHMWTSGNNEQFF. CDR3 DNA: TGTGCCAGCAGTTACCACATGTGGACTAGCGGCAACAATGAGCAGTTCTTC.

This clonotype was recorded at least ten times. V and J are TRBV6-1 and TRBJ2-1; 9 positions match TRBD1. The V gene's germline CDR1 is MNHNS and CDR2 SASEGT. CDR3 size: 16 residues. The V segment lost 6 bases and the J segment 0 bases; nucleotides outside the gene matches: 6. The CDR3 is CASRRLTGGSYNEQFF. The CDR3, as DNA: TGTGCCAGCAGAAGGTTGACAGGGGGCTCCTACAATGAGCAGTTCTTC.

This clonotype was counted at least ten times. The chain has TRBV7-9 and TRBJ1-4; D is uncertain. V lost 2 bases, J lost 0 bases, and 4 bases lay in between. This CDR3 region has 14 residues. CDR1 and CDR2 (germline): SEHNR, FQNEAQ (reference sequence). The CDR3 here is CASSLMATNEKLFF. In DNA form, the CDR3 reads TGTGCCAGCAGCTTAATGGCAACTAATGAAAAACTGTTTTTT. Full variable domain (outside the CDR3, taken from reference TRBV7-9 and TRBJ1-4): DTGVSQNPRHKITKRGQNVTFRCDPISEHNRLYWYRQTLGQGPEFLTYFQNEAQLEKSRLLSDRFSAERPKGSFSTLEIQRTEQGDSAMYLCASSLMATNEKLFFGSGTQLSVL.

The chain uses TRBV19 and TRBJ2-5; TRBD2 matches at 7 bases. After removal of 9 bases from V and 5 bases from J, the junction contained 9 bases not matched to a gene. Germline loops: CDR1 LNHDA, CDR2 SQIVND (reference sequence). This CDR3 has 13 residues. CDR3 sequence (DNA): TGTGCCAGCCAGCGGGAATCCCATGAGACCCAGTACTTC. Protein: CASQRESHETQYF.

This clonotype has a count of ten or more. This chain connects TRBV6-6 to TRBJ2-5; D is uncertain. V was cut by 2 bases and J by 0 bases, with 7 bases left in between. The germline V gene has CDR1 MNHNY and CDR2 SVGAGI (reference sequence). The CDR3 spans 14 residues. CDR3 sequence reads: CASSYVGNQETQYF. The CDR3 DNA follows: TGTGCCAGCAGTTACGTGGGGAACCAAGAGACCCAGTACTTC.

The rearrangement uses TRBV29-1 and TRBJ2-3, with D maybe TRBD2 (6 bases). Trimming shortened V by 6 bases and J by 2 bases, and 18 bases separated the two germline ends. Germline assignment: CDR1 SQVTM and CDR2 ANQGSEA. The CDR3 totals 15 residues. The CDR3 region has the DNA TGCAGCGTAGAGGGGCCCGGGACTGCCACAGATACGCAGTATTTT. Its translation is CSVEGPGTATDTQYF.

This clonotype was counted between two and nine times. This rearrangement joins TRBV2 to TRBJ2-7; D perhaps matches TRBD2 (5 bases). With 4 bases removed from V and 2 bases from J, the gap between germline ends came to 15 bases. The V gene's germline CDR1 is SNHLY and CDR2 FYNNEI. The CDR3 extends over 15 amino acids. This CDR3 is CASSGSGGLTYEQYF. DNA for the CDR3: TGTGCCAGCAGTGGAAGCGGCGGATTGACCTACGAGCAGTACTTC.

Concerning this clonotype: A clone one base away is much larger, so this may be a read error. The chain uses TRBV7-9 and TRBJ1-5, with 8 bases fitting TRBD1. This CDR3 is built from 15 residues. The germline gives CDR1 SEHNR, CDR2 FQNEAQ (reference sequence). The CDR3 region is CASSQARGRNQSQHF. CDR3 nucleotides: TGTGCCAGCAGCCAAGCCAGGGGGCGAAATCAGTCCCAGCATTTT.

On this clonotype: A much larger clone lies a single base off, so this may be a read error. V and J are TRBV19 and TRBJ2-7, with a weak D call TRBD1 (6 bases). The CDR3 covers 15 residues. From germline, CDR1 is LNHDA and CDR2 SQIVND (reference sequence). The CDR3 DNA is TGTGCCAGTAGTCGTCGACAGGACGTTATCTACGGGCAGTACTTC. Protein: CASSRRQDVIYGQYF. Full variable domain (remainder filled in from reference TRBV19 and TRBJ2-7): DGGITQSPKYLFRKEGQNVTLSCEQNLNHDAMYWYRQDPGQGLRLIYYSQIVNDFQKGDIAEGYSVSREKKESFPLTVTSAQKNPTAFYLCASSRRQDVIYGQYFGPGTRLTVT.

With respect to this clonotype: Being one base from a much bigger clone, this may be a read error. V usage is TRBV7-2 and J usage is TRBJ2-7, with 13 bases that match TRBD2. The CDR3 is 15 amino acids. Per the germline V gene, CDR1 is SGHTA and CDR2 is FQGNSA. V was pared by 5 bases and J by 0 bases, with 1 base of the junction left unmatched. The CDR3 bases are TGTGCCAGCAGCCGACTAGCGGGAGGCTCCTACGAGCAGTACTTC. Translation gives CASSRLAGGSYEQYF.